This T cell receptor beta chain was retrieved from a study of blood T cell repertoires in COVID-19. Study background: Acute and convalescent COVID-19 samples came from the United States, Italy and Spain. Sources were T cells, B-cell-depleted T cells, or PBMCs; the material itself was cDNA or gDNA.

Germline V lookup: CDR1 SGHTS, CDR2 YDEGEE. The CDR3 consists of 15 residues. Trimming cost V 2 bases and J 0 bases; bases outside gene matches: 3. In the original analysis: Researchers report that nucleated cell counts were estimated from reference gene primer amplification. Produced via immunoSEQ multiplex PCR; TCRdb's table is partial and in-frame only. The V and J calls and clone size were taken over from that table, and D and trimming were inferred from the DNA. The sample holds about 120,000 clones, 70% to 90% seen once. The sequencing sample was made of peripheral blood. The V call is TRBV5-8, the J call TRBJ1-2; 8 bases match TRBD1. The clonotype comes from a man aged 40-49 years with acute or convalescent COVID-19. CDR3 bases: TGTGCCAGCAGCTTAGGACAGGGAGCTAACTATGGCTACACCTTC. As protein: CASSLGQGANYGYTF.